This passage covers 22 T cell receptor beta chains from one sample sequenced in a study of cytomegalovirus exposure and HLA in healthy donors. The primer mix had 60 Vbeta and 13 Jbeta primers. TCRdb keeps only in-frame clones here, not all; method: immunoSEQ multiplex PCR. The data contain some 140,000 clones, 79% of them singletons. Specimen: PBMCs. The receptor source for this set is a man aged 30 to 45 in good health and CMV-seropositive.

The V gene is TRBV14, the J gene TRBJ1-5; D remains unclear. This CDR3 has 13 residues. The V and J ends lost 0 bases and 4 bases respectively, with 4 bases between them. Germline CDR1 and CDR2: SGHDN and FVKESK. CDR3 protein: CASSQDRNQPQHF. CDR3 in DNA: TGTGCCAGCAGCCAAGATCGTAATCAGCCCCAGCATTTT.

The chain joins TRBV27 to TRBJ2-3, with 14 bases aligning to TRBD2. There are 17 residues in the CDR3. The V segment lost 5 bases and the J segment 5 bases; nucleotides outside the gene matches: 9. Per germline, CDR1 MNHEY and CDR2 SMNVEV (reference sequence). The CDR3 loop is CASSPTTSGRAVDTQYF. The CDR3 DNA reads as TGTGCCAGCAGTCCCACGACTAGCGGGAGGGCCGTAGATACGCAGTATTTT.

The rearrangement uses TRBV27 and TRBJ2-7; perhaps TRBD2 as D (5 bases). Deletions cut 8 bases from V and 3 bases from J, with 14 bases between. The length of the CDR3 is 13 residues. Germline V gene sequence: CDR1 MNHEY, CDR2 SMNVEV (reference sequence). The CDR3 bases are TGTGCCAGCCACCGGAGTGGAGGCTACGAGCAGTACTTC. Its translation: CASHRSGGYEQYF.

As for this clone: At the DNA level, this CDR3 is encoded by other sequences in the same sample as well. The V gene is TRBV7-7, the J gene TRBJ2-3, with D perhaps matching TRBD2 (5 bases). Trimming removed 0 bases at V and 4 bases at J, with 5 bases between. Germline CDR1 reads SSHAT; CDR2 reads FNYEAQ (reference sequence). The CDR3 contains 13 residues. The CDR3 region is CASSLAEADTQYF. CDR3 nucleotides: TGTGCCAGCAGCTTAGCGGAGGCAGATACGCAGTATTTT.

V gene TRBV28 combines with J gene TRBJ2-1; perhaps TRBD2 as D (6 bases). Trimming took off 3 bases at V and 0 bases at J, with 9 bases between the two ends. The CDR3 length is 15 residues. Germline V gene lookup returns CDR1 MDHEN and CDR2 SYDVKM. The chain's CDR3 is CASSFSGNSYNEQFF. The DNA of the CDR3 is TGTGCCAGCAGTTTTAGCGGTAACTCCTACAATGAGCAGTTCTTC.

Regarding this clone: Distinct nucleotide sequences in the sample also encode this CDR3. This chain joins TRBV28 and TRBJ2-7; TRBD1 agrees at 10 bases. V dropped 1 base and J dropped 7; count of bases not matched to a gene: 7. The germline V gene has CDR1 MDHEN and CDR2 SYDVKM. The CDR3 covers 15 residues. The CDR3 region is CASSLSDRGLGEQYF. DNA of the CDR3: TGTGCCAGCAGTTTATCCGACAGGGGGCTTGGGGAGCAGTACTTC. Full variable domain (rest looked up from reference TRBV28 and TRBJ2-7): DVKVTQSSRYLVKRTGEKVFLECVQDMDHENMFWYRQDPGLGLRLIYFSYDVKMKEKGDIPEGYSVSREKKERFSLILESASTNQTSMYLCASSLSDRGLGEQYFGPGTRLTVT.

The rearrangement joins TRBV28 to TRBJ1-3; unclear D gene. Per the germline V gene, CDR1 is MDHEN and CDR2 is SYDVKM. There are 14 residues in the CDR3. Trimming stripped 8 bases from V and 4 bases from J, with 15 bases between. The CDR3 DNA follows: TGTGCCAGCTCAGCGAGGCGGTTGGGAAACACCATATATTTT. It specifies CASSARRLGNTIYF. Combining the CDR3 with reference TRBV28 and TRBJ1-3 gives the whole variable domain DVKVTQSSRYLVKRTGEKVFLECVQDMDHENMFWYRQDPGLGLRLIYFSYDVKMKEKGDIPEGYSVSREKKERFSLILESASTNQTSMYLCASSARRLGNTIYFGEGSWLTVV.

V gene TRBV9 combines with J gene TRBJ1-2; TRBD1 matches 8 bases. The V segment lost 3 bases and the J segment 2 bases; nucleotides outside the gene matches: 0. This CDR3 region has 13 residues. From germline, CDR1 is SGDLS and CDR2 YYNGEE. CDR3 DNA sequence: TGTGCCAGCAGCGGACAGGGGAACTATGGCTACACCTTC. This gives the protein CASSGQGNYGYTF.

The V call is TRBV2, the J call TRBJ2-5; D not certain. This CDR3 comprises 11 residues. Germline loops: CDR1 SNHLY, CDR2 FYNNEI. V was shortened by 5 bases and J by 2 bases, with 3 bases between the two germline ends. The CDR3 sequence is CASSSQETQYF. In DNA, the CDR3 is TGTGCCAGCAGTTCACAAGAGACCCAGTACTTC.

The rearrangement uses TRBV9 and TRBJ1-4, with 8 bases lining up with TRBD1. CDR1 and CDR2 (germline): SGDLS, YYNGEE. The CDR3 contains 16 residues. The junction had 7 bases not matched to a gene; V was cut back by 0 bases and J by 6 bases. The CDR3 nucleotides are TGTGCCAGCAGCGTAGGATCACAGGGGGGAGATGAAAAACTGTTTTTT. This gives the protein CASSVGSQGGDEKLFF.

The V call is TRBV10-3, the J call TRBJ2-1, with 11 bases fitting TRBD1. The CDR3 sequence is 16 residues long. Germline lookup yields CDR1 ENHRY and CDR2 SYGVKD. With 11 bases clipped from V and 6 bases from J, the junction kept 15 bases outside the gene matches. CDR3 residues: CASYQGTGGFINEQFF. CDR3 DNA: TGTGCCTCATATCAAGGGACAGGGGGGTTTATCAATGAGCAGTTCTTC.

The chain uses TRBV11-2 and TRBJ1-1, with TRBD1 identical over 7 bases. The CDR3 runs 16 residues. With 6 bases clipped from V and 5 bases from J, the junction kept 15 bases outside the gene matches. CDR1 and CDR2 (germline): SGHAT, FQNNGV. The CDR3 coding sequence is TGTGCCAGCAGTTACCCACAGGGGTCAGGATGGACTGAAGCTTTCTTT. Translating gives CASSYPQGSGWTEAFF.

CDR3 nucleotides: TGTGCCAGCAGCTTGGGACTAGCGGGAGGTACACGTCGGGATGAGCAGTTCTTC. Residues: CASSLGLAGGTRRDEQFF. This chain uses TRBV7-3 with TRBJ2-1; TRBD2 matches 15 bases. Germline-derived CDR1 and CDR2 are SGHTA and FQGTGA. The CDR3 is 18 amino acids. J gave up 8 bases and V 3 bases, and 11 bases lay outside the gene matches.

This chain links TRBV7-9 with TRBJ1-1, with TRBD1 matching 8 bases. This CDR3 has 14 amino acids. Losses at the gene ends were 2 bases for V and 4 bases for J; bases not matched to a gene: 3. Germline V gene data show CDR1 as SEHNR and CDR2 as FQNEAQ (reference sequence). CDR3 sequence: CASSLRQGSTEAFF. The CDR3 nucleotides read TGTGCCAGCAGCTTAAGACAGGGGAGCACTGAAGCTTTCTTT.

The V gene is TRBV9, the J gene TRBJ2-3, with 13 bases identical to TRBD2. The CDR3 length is 16 residues. The V gene's germline CDR1 is SGDLS and CDR2 YYNGEE. Trimming took 3 bases from V and 5 from J; bases not matched to a gene: 6. DNA of the CDR3: TGTGCCAGCAGCGCCTCGGGACTAGCGGGGAAAGATACGCAGTATTTT. Amino acid sequence: CASSASGLAGKDTQYF.

The chain links TRBV5-6 to TRBJ1-2; TRBD1 agrees at 7 bases. The CDR3 sequence is 16 residues long. The germline CDR1 and CDR2 sequences are SGHDT and YYEEEE. Trimming cost V 4 bases and J 1 base; bases outside gene matches: 10. The CDR3 DNA reads TGTGCCAGCAGCACACAGCCGACAGGGATTAACTATGGCTACACCTTC. It yields the protein CASSTQPTGINYGYTF.

The chain recombines TRBV28 with TRBJ1-1, with D unclear. CDR1 and CDR2 from the germline V gene are MDHEN and SYDVKM. This CDR3 spans 12 amino acids. CDR3 region: CASGRPKLQAFF. For the CDR3, the DNA is TGTGCTTCGGGGAGGCCTAAGCTTCAAGCTTTCTTT.

The chain employs TRBV25-1 and TRBJ2-7; 11 nucleotides line up with TRBD2. The CDR3 has 17 amino acids. The V gene end was trimmed by 3 bases and the J gene end by 0 bases; junction bases not matched to a gene: 7. Germline CDR1 MGHDK, CDR2 SYGVNS. CDR3 in amino acids: CASSDRLAGKTSYEQYF. The CDR3 DNA reads TGTGCCAGCAGTGACCGACTAGCGGGGAAAACCTCCTACGAGCAGTACTTC.

The chain carries TRBV28 and TRBJ1-5; 8 positions agree with TRBD1. After removal of 10 bases from V and 3 bases from J, the junction contained 8 bases not matched to a gene. In germline, CDR1 is MDHEN, CDR2 SYDVKM. The CDR3 runs 14 residues. Written as DNA, the CDR3 is TGTGCCACCTTACAGGGGGTCGTCAATCAGCCCCAGCATTTT. Translating it yields CATLQGVVNQPQHF.

This chain links TRBV30 with TRBJ2-1; no clear D gene. This CDR3 has 10 amino acids. CDR1 is GTSNPN and CDR2 is SVGIG in the germline V gene (reference sequence). The germline V and J ends were trimmed by 5 bases and 6 bases, with 5 bases remaining between them. DNA for the CDR3: TGTGCCTGGGCCAGCAATGAGCAGTTCTTC. The encoded protein is CAWASNEQFF.

The chain couples TRBV4-1 to TRBJ2-1, with D possibly being TRBD2 (6 bases). Per germline, CDR1 MGHRA and CDR2 YSYEKL. This CDR3 is built from 16 residues. V was pared by 3 bases and J by 0 bases, with 12 bases between. The CDR3 sequence: CASSQASASSYNEQFF. Written as DNA, the CDR3 is TGCGCCAGCAGCCAGGCTAGCGCCAGCTCCTACAATGAGCAGTTCTTC.

The V gene is TRBV4-1, the J gene TRBJ1-1; TRBD1 matches at 7 bases. Germline lookup yields CDR1 MGHRA and CDR2 YSYEKL. There are 16 residues in the CDR3. Losses at the gene ends were 0 bases for V and 10 bases for J; bases not matched to a gene: 14. CDR3 residues: CASSQDAGTASRGAFF. CDR3 DNA: TGCGCCAGCAGCCAAGATGCCGGGACAGCCTCACGGGGAGCTTTCTTT.